Presented here are 17 T cell receptor beta chains from one specimen sequenced in a study of Graves' ophthalmopathy and Graves' hyperthyroidism. TCR beta CDR3 amplification used RNA transcripts. First-round RT-PCR relied on HTBI primers, and a second-round multiplex PCR came next. MiXCR, run by TCRdb on the multiplex PCR reads, gives a single entry per CDR3 protein. The sample records about 620,000 distinct CDR3 sequences, about a fifth being singletons. Sequencing was done on a sample of peripheral blood. Receptor source: a woman aged 18 to 35 with stable Graves' hyperthyroidism. Some clones in this sample may be carry-over from other donors' samples.

This clonotype was seen repeatedly, ten times or more. This chain links TRBV6-1 with TRBJ2-2; 9 nucleotides line up with TRBD1. J gave up 7 bases and V 3 bases, and 9 bases lay outside the gene matches. The V gene's germline CDR1 is MNHNS and CDR2 SASEGT. CDR3 length: 16 residues. The CDR3 DNA reads TGTGCCAGCAGTGATGCGGGACAGGGATCGTACGGGGAGCTGTTTTTT. As protein: CASSDAGQGSYGELFF.

Concerning this clonotype itself: A much larger clonotype is one base distant, so this may be a read error. V gene TRBV28 combines with J gene TRBJ1-1, with D hard to call. Trimming took 4 bases from V and 5 from J, leaving 17 bases between them. CDR1 is MDHEN, CDR2 SYDVKM, per germline. The length of the CDR3 is 15 residues. CDR3 in amino acids: CASSSPEVVNTEAFF. The CDR3 nucleotides read TGTGCCAGCAGTTCGCCAGAGGTCGTTAATACTGAAGCTTTCTTT.

Only a few counts were recorded for this clonotype. The J gene is TRBJ2-7, the V gene TRBV7-8; 13 bases line up with TRBD2. V lost 5 bases to trimming and J lost 3 bases; unmatched junction nucleotides: 10. CDR3 length equals 17 residues. The germline V gene encodes CDR1 SGHVS and CDR2 FQNEAQ. For the CDR3, the DNA is TGTGCCAGCAGCCTTGGACTAGCGGGGGAGCACTTCTACGAGCAGTACTTC. Amino acids: CASSLGLAGEHFYEQYF.

This clonotype occurred a few times. V usage is TRBV19 and J usage is TRBJ1-2, with D tentatively TRBD1 (6 bases). CDR1 LNHDA and CDR2 SQIVND come from the germline V gene (reference sequence). The V end was cut by 2 bases, the J end by 3 bases, with 13 bases between. CDR3 length equals 15 residues. The CDR3 DNA follows: TGTGCCAGTAGTATAACGGGGGCCCTCCACTATGGCTACACCTTC. The encoded protein is CASSITGALHYGYTF.

The chain uses TRBV12-3 or TRBV12-4 and TRBJ2-4, with D uncertain. This CDR3 spans 13 amino acids. Deletions cut 6 bases from V and 6 bases from J, with 12 bases between. The CDR3 DNA sequence: TGTGCCAGCAGCCATATAGAAATAAACATTCAGTACTTC. Translating it yields CASSHIEINIQYF.

The chain employs TRBV20-1 and TRBJ1-5; no definite D call. Trimming removed 3 bases at V and 1 base at J, with 10 bases between. The length of the CDR3 is 14 residues. Germline CDR1 and CDR2: DFQATT and SNEGSKA (reference sequence). For the CDR3, the DNA is TGCAGTGCTAGTGGCGGGTGGAGCAATCAGCCCCAGCATTTT. Protein product: CSASGGWSNQPQHF.

This clonotype came up many times. V usage is TRBV6-1 and J usage is TRBJ2-7, with 8 bases aligning to TRBD2. The germline CDR1 and CDR2 sequences are MNHNS and SASEGT. After removal of 7 bases from V and 1 base from J, the junction contained 12 bases not matched to a gene. This CDR3 comprises 16 residues. The CDR3 loop reads CASTFPLAGGSYEQYF. CDR3 nucleotide sequence: TGTGCCAGCACCTTCCCTCTGGCGGGAGGTTCCTACGAGCAGTACTTC.

This chain joins TRBV29-1 and TRBJ1-1, with TRBD1 matching over 7 bases. CDR3 length: 15 residues. V trimming: 3 bases; J trimming: 5 bases; junction bases outside the gene matches: 12. Germline lookup yields CDR1 SQVTM and CDR2 ANQGSEA. CDR3 nucleotide sequence: TGCAGCGTTGAGGGTTACACAGGGGCGAGGACTGAAGCTTTCTTT. It specifies CSVEGYTGARTEAFF.

The chain has TRBV7-2 and TRBJ2-7, with D perhaps matching TRBD2 (6 bases). This CDR3 is built from 15 residues. CDR1 is SGHTA and CDR2 is FQGNSA in the germline V gene. The V and J ends lost 3 bases and 4 bases respectively, with 16 bases between them. Here the CDR3 reads CASSLLFGGPYEQYF. DNA of the CDR3: TGTGCCAGCAGCTTGCTATTTGGAGGGCCGTACGAGCAGTACTTC.

This clonotype was seen ten or more times. The rearrangement uses TRBV20-1 and TRBJ2-6, with TRBD2 identical over 10 bases. The CDR3 is 16 residues long. Germline V CDR1 and CDR2: DFQATT, SNEGSKA (reference sequence). Trimming took 7 bases from V and 0 from J; bases not matched to a gene: 6. The CDR3 DNA reads TGCAGTGTAAGGACTAGCGGCCCCTCTGGGGCCAACGTCCTGACTTTC. Residues: CSVRTSGPSGANVLTF.

The rearrangement links TRBV4-1 to TRBJ2-7; 13 bases line up with TRBD2. Germline-derived CDR1 and CDR2 are MGHRA and YSYEKL. The CDR3 has 18 residues. With V trimmed by 1 base and J by 1 base, 7 bases remained unmatched. The CDR3 sequence: CASSQGTSGRAFSYEQYF. CDR3 bases: TGCGCCAGCAGCCAAGGCACTAGCGGGAGGGCCTTTTCCTACGAGCAGTACTTC.

This clonotype was detected many times. The rearrangement uses TRBV20-1 and TRBJ1-5, with D unclear. CDR1 and CDR2 (germline): DFQATT, SNEGSKA (reference sequence). Trimming shortened V by 4 bases and J by 2 bases, and 9 bases separated the two germline ends. The CDR3 sequence is 13 residues long. As DNA, the CDR3 is TGCAGTGCTATCAGAACCGGCAATCAGCCCCAGCATTTT. Translation gives CSAIRTGNQPQHF.

This clonotype was recorded a few times. This rearrangement joins TRBV3-1 to TRBJ1-2; D gene uncertain. Trimming removed 0 bases from V and 7 bases from J, with 18 bases in between. This CDR3 comprises 16 residues. CDR1 LGHDT and CDR2 YNNKEL come from the germline V gene (reference sequence). The CDR3 spells CASSQESVRNLVGYTF. CDR3 DNA: TGTGCCAGCAGCCAAGAATCGGTCAGGAACCTGGTTGGCTACACCTTC.

This clonotype was seen ten or more times. This chain uses TRBV27 with TRBJ1-5; D unresolved. Trimming cost V 8 bases and J 1 base, with 12 bases left between them. The length of the CDR3 is 14 residues. Germline assignment: CDR1 MNHEY and CDR2 SMNVEV (reference sequence). CDR3: CASGLLGSNQPQHF. Here the CDR3 DNA reads TGTGCCAGCGGTCTCCTAGGGAGCAATCAGCCCCAGCATTTT.

The chain joins TRBV9 to TRBJ2-5; TRBD2 matches 11 bases. CDR3 length: 15 residues. Looked up from germline, CDR1 is SGDLS and CDR2 is YYNGEE. The trim removed 3 bases at V and 4 bases at J, leaving 5 bases unmatched. The DNA for the CDR3 is TGTGCCAGCAGCGGGGGGACTAGCGGATCAGAGACCCAGTACTTC. This encodes CASSGGTSGSETQYF.

The table lists this clonotype with a few counts. The chain couples TRBV20-1 to TRBJ2-7; D is perhaps TRBD2 (6 bases). CDR1 and CDR2 (germline): DFQATT, SNEGSKA (reference sequence). The V gene lost 6 bases and the J gene lost 3 bases, with 18 bases spanning the gap. This CDR3 has 14 residues. The CDR3 reads CSAIGGRGNYEQYF. For the CDR3, the DNA is TGCAGTGCCATTGGAGGGAGAGGGAACTACGAGCAGTACTTC.

This clonotype was detected many times. This sequence joins TRBV6-1 and TRBJ1-5; 7 positions agree with TRBD1. The junction had 10 bases not matched to a gene; V was cut back by 6 bases and J by 11 bases. Germline CDR1 and CDR2: MNHNS and SASEGT. CDR3 size: 13 residues. The CDR3 coding sequence is TGTGCCAGCAGCACCGAGGGGGCCCCAGCCCAGCATTTT. Amino acid sequence: CASSTEGAPAQHF.